These 23 T cell receptor beta chains share one sample of origin, sequenced in a study of identical twins. A single record per CDR3 protein comes from TCRdb applying MiXCR to the 5' RACE reads. The sample contains 1.5 million or so distinct CDR3 sequences, 32% of which appear only once. Specimen: cord blood. The receptors come from a newborn girl in good health.

The chain has TRBV6-5 and TRBJ2-5; the match to TRBD1 covers 8 bases. The CDR3 sequence is 14 residues long. Per the germline V gene, CDR1 is MNHEY and CDR2 is SVGAGI. Trimming cost V 5 bases and J 5 bases; bases outside gene matches: 7. Here the CDR3 DNA reads TGTGCCAGCAGTACCCGGACAGGGCGGGAGACCCAGTACTTC. It codes for CASSTRTGRETQYF.

This clonotype was picked up a small number of times. This chain's CDR3 is CASRWGEADTQYF. CDR3 nucleotides: TGTGCCAGCAGGTGGGGGGAAGCAGATACGCAGTATTTT. The V and J genes are TRBV6-1 and TRBJ2-3; D is perhaps TRBD2 (6 bases). This CDR3 comprises 13 residues. V was clipped by 6 bases and J by 4 bases, with 11 bases between them. Germline assignment: CDR1 MNHNS and CDR2 SASEGT.

This clonotype was seen a few times. At one of its ends the junction is not consistent with the germline gene, which may arise from a read error. The chain is built from TRBV27 and TRBJ2-4; no definite D call. The J call may be faulty, since TRBJ2-7 better matches the DNA end. The CDR3 is 15 amino acids. CDR1 and CDR2 from the germline V gene are MNHEY and SMNVEV (reference sequence). The CDR3 nucleotides are TGTGCCGGCAGTTTAGGGCAGGTCTTTGTCTACGAGCAGTACTTC. The encoded protein is CAGSLGQVFVYEQYF.

The V call is TRBV9, the J call TRBJ2-3; TRBD2 might be the D (5 bases). This CDR3 is built from 17 residues. Trimming removed 0 bases at V and 2 bases at J, with 16 bases between. CDR1 SGDLS and CDR2 YYNGEE come from the germline V gene. CDR3 nucleotides: TGTGCCAGCAGCGTAGCATCGATAGCGAAACCCACAGATACGCAGTATTTT. Translating it yields CASSVASIAKPTDTQYF.

This clonotype was seen many times. The V gene is TRBV20-1, the J gene TRBJ2-4; no clear D gene. Germline values: CDR1 DFQATT, CDR2 SNEGSKA (reference sequence). The ends were cut back, 4 bases at V and 1 base at J, with 14 bases in the middle. This CDR3 region has 15 residues. In nucleotides, the CDR3 is TGCAGTGCTACTTTTTCGGTGGGGGCCAAAAACATTCAGTACTTC. This gives the protein CSATFSVGAKNIQYF.

The V and J genes are TRBV6-6 and TRBJ1-1; D might be TRBD1 (5 bases). In germline, CDR1 is MNHNY, CDR2 SVGAGI (reference sequence). There are 14 residues in the CDR3. V lost 6 bases and J lost 0, with 11 bases in between. CDR3 protein: CASSMDTMNTEAFF. CDR3 DNA sequence: TGTGCCAGCAGCATGGACACGATGAACACTGAAGCTTTCTTT.

V gene TRBV7-6 combines with J gene TRBJ1-4; D may be TRBD1 (6 bases). CDR3 size: 20 residues. Germline V gene data show CDR1 as SGHVS and CDR2 as FNYEAQ. Trimming pared 5 bases from V and 0 bases from J, leaving 25 bases between. CDR3 nucleotides: TGTGCCAGCAGCAAAATCACTAATACAGGGATCTTCACAACTAATGAAAAACTGTTTTTT. Protein sequence: CASSKITNTGIFTTNEKLFF.

This clonotype was seen only a few times. The chain recombines TRBV7-9 with TRBJ2-3, with 9 positions matching TRBD2. The CDR3 consists of 17 residues. The germline V gene encodes CDR1 SEHNR and CDR2 FQNEAQ (reference sequence). The V gene end was trimmed by 4 bases and the J gene end by 6 bases; junction bases not matched to a gene: 14. The CDR3 sequence is CASSSRNTTSGADTQYF. In nucleotides, the CDR3 is TGTGCCAGCAGCTCCAGAAACACGACTAGCGGTGCGGATACGCAGTATTTT.

This clonotype was recorded a few times. This sequence joins TRBV20-1 and TRBJ2-1; no firm D call. Germline CDR1 DFQATT, CDR2 SNEGSKA (reference sequence). Trimming shortened V by 2 bases and J by 6 bases, and 17 bases separated the two germline ends. The CDR3 covers 15 residues. CDR3 loop: CSARISGSLSNEQFF. The CDR3 bases are TGCAGTGCTAGAATCTCGGGCTCCCTGTCCAATGAGCAGTTCTTC.

This clonotype appeared a few times. This chain connects TRBV29-1 to TRBJ1-2, with 8 bases identical to TRBD1. CDR1 is SQVTM, CDR2 ANQGSEA, per germline. The length of the CDR3 is 12 residues. Trimming at V came to 5 bases and at J to 4 bases, leaving 3 bases not matched to a gene. CDR3 nucleotides: TGCAGCGTTCTCACAGGGGGCTATGGCTACACCTTC. Translating it yields CSVLTGGYGYTF.

The chain employs TRBV5-6 and TRBJ2-7; D gene unclear. CDR1 and CDR2 (germline): SGHDT, YYEEEE. CDR3 size: 15 residues. The V end was cut by 0 bases, the J end by 0 bases, with 10 bases between. The CDR3 loop is CASSLAGWDSYEQYF. The CDR3, as DNA: TGTGCCAGCAGCTTGGCGGGTTGGGACTCCTACGAGCAGTACTTC.

The CDR3 coding sequence is TGTGCCAGCAGCCCAAAGGGACTAGCCGACTACGAGCAGTACTTC. Protein: CASSPKGLADYEQYF. The chain is built from TRBV9 and TRBJ2-7, with 9 bases aligning to TRBD2. The germline CDR1 and CDR2 sequences are SGDLS and YYNGEE. V gave up 4 bases and J gave up 3 bases; unmatched junction bases: 8. The CDR3 has 15 residues.

Points on this clonotype: A much larger clone differs from this one at a single base, so this may be a read error. V is TRBV10-3 and J is TRBJ2-3, with 7 bases matching TRBD2. The germline CDR1 and CDR2 sequences are ENHRY and SYGVKD. The CDR3 spans 14 residues. DNA of the CDR3: TGTGCCATCAGTGACGGGGACTACACAGGTACGCAGTATTTT. Amino acid sequence: CAISDGDYTGTQYF.

CDR3 bases: TGCAGTGCTCGGTCCGGGACAAGAGGGTACAATGAGCAGTTCTTC. Its translation: CSARSGTRGYNEQFF. The chain joins TRBV20-1 to TRBJ2-1; tentatively, D is TRBD1 (6 bases). This CDR3 is 15 amino acids long. Germline CDR1 DFQATT, CDR2 SNEGSKA (reference sequence). V dropped 5 bases and J dropped 4 bases, with 18 bases sitting between them.

This clonotype was seen at least ten times. The rearrangement links TRBV5-1 to TRBJ1-6, with D possibly TRBD1 on 6 matching bases. This CDR3 comprises 16 residues. Germline loops: CDR1 SGHRS, CDR2 YFSETQ. The germline V and J ends were trimmed by 4 bases and 0 bases, with 11 bases remaining between them. CDR3 loop: CASSVGQSSYNSPLHF. The DNA of the CDR3 is TGCGCCAGCAGCGTCGGACAGAGCTCCTATAATTCACCCCTCCACTTT.

The chain carries TRBV20-1 and TRBJ1-3; D is unclear. V lost 1 base and J lost 4, with 8 bases in between. This CDR3 comprises 13 residues. Germline V gene sequence: CDR1 DFQATT, CDR2 SNEGSKA (reference sequence). CDR3 protein: CSARAGSGNTIYF. CDR3 nucleotide sequence: TGCAGTGCTAGAGCGGGCTCGGGAAACACCATATATTTT.

This clonotype was detected only a few times. V usage is TRBV5-1 and J usage is TRBJ1-2, with D unresolved. This CDR3 region has 15 residues. From germline, CDR1 is SGHRS and CDR2 YFSETQ. Between the trimmed V and J ends, which lost 1 base and 5 bases, there was a span of 15 bases. Here the CDR3 reads CASSLQDAGGYGYTF. CDR3 bases: TGCGCCAGCAGCTTGCAGGACGCCGGTGGGTATGGCTACACCTTC.

The chain carries TRBV4-1 and TRBJ2-7, with D perhaps given as TRBD1 or TRBD2 (6 bases each). Germline V gene sequence: CDR1 MGHRA, CDR2 YSYEKL. Trimming stripped 1 base from V and 7 bases from J, with 17 bases between. The CDR3 totals 15 residues. This CDR3 is CASSQASVGGNEQYF. The CDR3 DNA reads TGCGCCAGCAGCCAAGCTAGCGTGGGGGGCAATGAGCAGTACTTC.

The chain couples TRBV6-6 to TRBJ2-4; TRBD1 is a possible D gene (5 bases). The assigned J gene may be wrong: the sequence end matches TRBJ2-5 better. CDR1 is MNHNY and CDR2 is SVGAGI in the germline V gene (reference sequence). The CDR3 extends over 15 amino acids. The CDR3: CASSYFSGIRGTQYF. In nucleotides, the CDR3 is TGTGCCAGCAGTTATTTTTCCGGAATTAGGGGGACCCAGTACTTC.

This clonotype appeared a few times. The gene calls are TRBV20-1 and TRBJ2-7; D is ambiguous. The germline CDR1 and CDR2 sequences are DFQATT and SNEGSKA (reference sequence). CDR3 length: 15 amino acids. V was shortened by 0 bases and J by 3 bases, with 15 bases between the two germline ends. The chain's CDR3 is CSARELVQPLYEQYF. CDR3 nucleotide sequence: TGCAGTGCTAGAGAATTGGTCCAGCCCCTCTACGAGCAGTACTTC.

The V call is TRBV4-1, the J call TRBJ2-1, with D maybe TRBD1 (5 bases). The V gene's germline CDR1 is MGHRA and CDR2 YSYEKL. CDR3 length equals 14 residues. Trimming took 0 bases from V and 10 from J, leaving 13 bases between them. The CDR3 nucleotides are TGCGCCAGCAGCCAAGATCAAAGGGGTCGGGAGCAGTTCTTC. As protein: CASSQDQRGREQFF.

This chain uses TRBV20-1 with TRBJ2-5; TRBD2 might be the D (5 bases). Deletions cut 3 bases from V and 3 bases from J, with 14 bases between. The CDR3 consists of 14 residues. Germline V gives CDR1 DFQATT, CDR2 SNEGSKA (reference sequence). CDR3 sequence reads: CSASRRAIEETQYF. The DNA for the CDR3 is TGCAGTGCTAGTCGGCGGGCTATCGAAGAGACCCAGTACTTC.

This clonotype is a singleton in its sample. This may be a read error, as it is one base from a much larger clone. J is TRBJ2-7 and V is TRBV28; TRBD1 agrees at 7 bases. The CDR3 length is 14 residues. Germline loops: CDR1 MDHEN, CDR2 SYDVKM. Here the CDR3 reads CAGSLGTDHYEQYF. The CDR3 DNA follows: TGTGCCGGCAGTTTAGGGACAGACCACTACGAGCAGTACTTC. The full variable domain, rest sourced from reference TRBV28 and TRBJ2-7, is DVKVTQSSRYLVKRTGEKVFLECVQDMDHENMFWYRQDPGLGLRLIYFSYDVKMKEKGDIPEGYSVSREKKERFSLILESASTNQTSMYLCAGSLGTDHYEQYFGPGTRLTVT.